This TCR beta chain was recorded in a study of T cell responses to AZD1222 COVID-19 vaccine. At the level of the study: Samples with a second dose at about 4 or about 12 weeks were pooled together.

Points on this clone: The target antigen is unknown.

Germline values: CDR1 ENHRY, CDR2 SYGVKD. V lost 2 bases and J 5 bases, leaving 16 bases between the germline ends. The CDR3 length is 15 residues. Overall study results and limits: Just six AZD1222 recipients tested seropositive at baseline. The span of vaccine-associated CD4 TCRs extended across spike, with dominance at 160-218 and 743-854.

This table comes from immunoSEQ multiplex PCR, and its TCRdb copy is limited to in-frame clones, with some not included. This table has roughly 120,000 clones, about 92% appearing once. The input for sequencing was peripheral blood, taken on day 0 of AZD1222 vaccination. The chain recombines TRBV10-3 with TRBJ2-7; D is uncertain. The origin of this receptor is an adult in good health. CDR3 protein: CAISERAPQFDEQYF. CDR3 DNA: TGTGCCATCAGTGAGAGGGCCCCGCAGTTCGACGAGCAGTACTTC.